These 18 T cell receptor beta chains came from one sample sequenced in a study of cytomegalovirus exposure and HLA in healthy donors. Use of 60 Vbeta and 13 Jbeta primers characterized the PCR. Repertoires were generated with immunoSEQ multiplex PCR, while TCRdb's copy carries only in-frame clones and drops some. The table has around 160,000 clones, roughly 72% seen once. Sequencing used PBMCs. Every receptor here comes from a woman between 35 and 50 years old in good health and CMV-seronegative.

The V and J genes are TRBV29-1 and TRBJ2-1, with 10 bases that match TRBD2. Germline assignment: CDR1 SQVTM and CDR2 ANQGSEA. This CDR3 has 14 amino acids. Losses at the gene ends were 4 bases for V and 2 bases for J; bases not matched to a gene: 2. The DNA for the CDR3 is TGCAGCGTTGCTAGCGGGAGCCCCTACAATGAGCAGTTCTTC. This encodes CSVASGSPYNEQFF.

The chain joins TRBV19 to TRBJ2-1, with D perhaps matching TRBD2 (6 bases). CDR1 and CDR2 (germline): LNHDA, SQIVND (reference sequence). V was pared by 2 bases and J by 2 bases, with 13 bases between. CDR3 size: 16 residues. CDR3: CASSIQDYGPYNEQFF. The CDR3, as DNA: TGTGCCAGTAGTATACAGGACTACGGTCCCTACAATGAGCAGTTCTTC.

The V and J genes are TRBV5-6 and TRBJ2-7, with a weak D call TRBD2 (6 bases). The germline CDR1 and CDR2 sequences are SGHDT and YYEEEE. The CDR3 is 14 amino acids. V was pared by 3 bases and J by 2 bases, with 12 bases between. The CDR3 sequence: CASSSRGLTYEQYF. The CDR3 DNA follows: TGTGCCAGCAGCTCAAGGGGACTTACCTACGAGCAGTACTTC.

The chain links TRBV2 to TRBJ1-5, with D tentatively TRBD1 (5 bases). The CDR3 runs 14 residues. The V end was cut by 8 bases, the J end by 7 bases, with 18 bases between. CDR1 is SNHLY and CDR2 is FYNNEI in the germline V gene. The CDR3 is CASVGTAGRQPQHF. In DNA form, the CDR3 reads TGTGCCAGCGTGGGCACGGCAGGGCGACAGCCCCAGCATTTT.

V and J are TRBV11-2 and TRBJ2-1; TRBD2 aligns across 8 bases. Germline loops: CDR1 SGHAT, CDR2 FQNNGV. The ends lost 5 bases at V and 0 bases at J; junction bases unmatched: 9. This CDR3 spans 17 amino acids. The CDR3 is CASSPAPGGSSYNEQFF. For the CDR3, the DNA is TGTGCCAGCAGCCCTGCGCCGGGAGGGAGCTCCTACAATGAGCAGTTCTTC.

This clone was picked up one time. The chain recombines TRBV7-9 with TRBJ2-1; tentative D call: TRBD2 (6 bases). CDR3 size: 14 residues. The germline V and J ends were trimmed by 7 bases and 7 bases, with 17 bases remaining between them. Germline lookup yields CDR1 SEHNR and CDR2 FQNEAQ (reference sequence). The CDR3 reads CASIKASEDNEQFF. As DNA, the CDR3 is TGTGCCAGCATTAAGGCTAGCGAGGATAATGAGCAGTTCTTC.

The CDR3 DNA reads TGCGCCAGCAGCTTAGGACAGATTAACTATGGCTACACCTTC. Protein: CASSLGQINYGYTF. The chain has TRBV5-1 and TRBJ1-2; D might be TRBD1 (6 bases). Germline V gives CDR1 SGHRS, CDR2 YFSETQ. Between the trimmed V and J ends, which lost 2 bases and 1 base, there was a span of 9 bases. The CDR3 is 14 residues long. Drawing the rest from reference TRBV5-1 and TRBJ1-2, the complete variable domain is KAGVTQTPRYLIKTRGQQVTLSCSPISGHRSVSWYQQTPGQGLQFLFEYFSETQRNKGNFPGRFSGRQFSNSRSEMNVSTLELGDSALYLCASSLGQINYGYTFGSGTRLTVV.

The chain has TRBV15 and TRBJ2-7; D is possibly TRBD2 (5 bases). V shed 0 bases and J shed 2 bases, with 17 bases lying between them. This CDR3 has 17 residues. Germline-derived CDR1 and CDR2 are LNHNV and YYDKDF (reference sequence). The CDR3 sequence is CATSRDRLGGPTYEQYF. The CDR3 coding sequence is TGTGCCACCAGCAGAGATCGATTGGGCGGGCCTACCTACGAGCAGTACTTC.

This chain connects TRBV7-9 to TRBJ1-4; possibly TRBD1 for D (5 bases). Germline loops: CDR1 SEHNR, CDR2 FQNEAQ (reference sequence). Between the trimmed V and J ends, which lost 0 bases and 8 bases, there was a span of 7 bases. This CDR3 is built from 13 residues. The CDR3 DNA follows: TGTGCCAGCAGCTTAGCGCAGGGCGAAAAACTGTTTTTT. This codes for CASSLAQGEKLFF. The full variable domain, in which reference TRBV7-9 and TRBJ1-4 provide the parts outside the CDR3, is DTGVSQNPRHKITKRGQNVTFRCDPISEHNRLYWYRQTLGQGPEFLTYFQNEAQLEKSRLLSDRFSAERPKGSFSTLEIQRTEQGDSAMYLCASSLAQGEKLFFGSGTQLSVL.

This CDR3 reads CASSLDLGLAGGGEQFF. For the CDR3, the DNA is TGTGCCAGCAGCTTAGATTTAGGACTAGCGGGAGGGGGTGAGCAGTTCTTC. The V and J genes are TRBV7-8 and TRBJ2-1, with 15 nucleotides matching TRBD2. Trimming cost V 1 base and J 9 bases; bases outside gene matches: 7. Germline loops: CDR1 SGHVS, CDR2 FQNEAQ. The CDR3 is 17 residues long.

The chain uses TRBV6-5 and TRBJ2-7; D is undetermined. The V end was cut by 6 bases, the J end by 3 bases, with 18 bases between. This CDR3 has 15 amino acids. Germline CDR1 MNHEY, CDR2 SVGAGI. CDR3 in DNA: TGTGCCAGCAGGTTGCAGGTTAGTGAAGGCTACGAGCAGTACTTC. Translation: CASRLQVSEGYEQYF.

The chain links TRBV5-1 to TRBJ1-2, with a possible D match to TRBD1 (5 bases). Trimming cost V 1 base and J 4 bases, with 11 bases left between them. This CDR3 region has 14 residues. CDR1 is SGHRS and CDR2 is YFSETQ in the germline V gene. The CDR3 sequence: CASSLSAGPYGYTF. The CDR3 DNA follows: TGCGCCAGCAGCTTGAGTGCGGGACCCTATGGCTACACCTTC.

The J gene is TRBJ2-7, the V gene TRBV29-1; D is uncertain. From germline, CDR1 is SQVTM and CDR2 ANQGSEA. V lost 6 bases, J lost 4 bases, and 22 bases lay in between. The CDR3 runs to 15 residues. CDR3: CSVILFNSNTYEQYF. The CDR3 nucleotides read TGCAGCGTAATCCTATTTAACAGCAATACATACGAGCAGTACTTC.

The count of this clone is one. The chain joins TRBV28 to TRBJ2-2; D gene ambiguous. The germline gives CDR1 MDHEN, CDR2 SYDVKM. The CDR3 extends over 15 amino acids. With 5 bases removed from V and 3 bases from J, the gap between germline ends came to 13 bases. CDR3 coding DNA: TGTGCCAGCAGTCCTGCGACCGCGGACACCGGGGAGCTGTTTTTT. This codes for CASSPATADTGELFF.

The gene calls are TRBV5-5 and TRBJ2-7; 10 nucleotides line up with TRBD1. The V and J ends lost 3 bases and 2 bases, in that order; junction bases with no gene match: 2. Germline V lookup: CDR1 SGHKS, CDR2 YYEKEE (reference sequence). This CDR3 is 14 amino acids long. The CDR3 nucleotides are TGTGCCAGCAGCTGGACAGGGGGACCCTACGAGCAGTACTTC. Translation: CASSWTGGPYEQYF.

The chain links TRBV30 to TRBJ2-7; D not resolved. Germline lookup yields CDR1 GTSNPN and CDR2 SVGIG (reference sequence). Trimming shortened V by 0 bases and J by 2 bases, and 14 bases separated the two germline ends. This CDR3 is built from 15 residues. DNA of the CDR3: TGTGCCTGGAGTGTTGGCAGTGAGGCCCCCTACGAGCAGTACTTC. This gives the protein CAWSVGSEAPYEQYF.

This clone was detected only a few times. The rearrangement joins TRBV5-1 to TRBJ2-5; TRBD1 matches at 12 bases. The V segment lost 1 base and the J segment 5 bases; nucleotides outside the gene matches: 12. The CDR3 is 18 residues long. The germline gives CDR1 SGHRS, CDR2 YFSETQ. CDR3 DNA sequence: TGCGCCAGCAGCTTGTCGGGGACAGGGGGCGATGGTGTGGAGACCCAGTACTTC. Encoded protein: CASSLSGTGGDGVETQYF.

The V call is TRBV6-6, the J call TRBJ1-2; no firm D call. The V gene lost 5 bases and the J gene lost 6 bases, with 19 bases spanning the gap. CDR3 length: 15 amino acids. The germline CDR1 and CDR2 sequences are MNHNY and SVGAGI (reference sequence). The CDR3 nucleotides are TGTGCCAGCAGTCCCGTCGGCTTGCGGGGTAATGGCTACACCTTC. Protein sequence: CASSPVGLRGNGYTF.